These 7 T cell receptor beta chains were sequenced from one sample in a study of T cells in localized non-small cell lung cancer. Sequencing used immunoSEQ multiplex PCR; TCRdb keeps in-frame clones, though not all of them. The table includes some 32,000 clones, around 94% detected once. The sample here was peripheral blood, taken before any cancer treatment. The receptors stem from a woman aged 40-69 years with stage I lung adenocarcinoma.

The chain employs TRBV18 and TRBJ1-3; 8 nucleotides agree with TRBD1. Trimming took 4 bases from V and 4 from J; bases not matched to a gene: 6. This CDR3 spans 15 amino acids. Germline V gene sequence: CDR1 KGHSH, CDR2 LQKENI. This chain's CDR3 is CASSRGQGAGNTIYF. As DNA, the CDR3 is TGTGCCAGCTCACGAGGACAGGGCGCGGGAAACACCATATATTTT. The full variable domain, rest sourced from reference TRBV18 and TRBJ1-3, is NAGVMQNPRHLVRRRGQEARLRCSPMKGHSHVYWYRQLPEEGLKFMVYLQKENIIDESGMPKERFSAEFPKEGPSILRIQQVVRGDSAAYFCASSRGQGAGNTIYFGEGSWLTVV.

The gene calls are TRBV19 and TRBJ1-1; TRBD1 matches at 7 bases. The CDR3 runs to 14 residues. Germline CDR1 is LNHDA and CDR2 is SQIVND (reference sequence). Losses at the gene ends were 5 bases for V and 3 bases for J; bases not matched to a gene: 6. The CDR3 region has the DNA TGTGCCAGTAGTCCCAGACAGGGACACACTGAAGCTTTCTTT. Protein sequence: CASSPRQGHTEAFF.

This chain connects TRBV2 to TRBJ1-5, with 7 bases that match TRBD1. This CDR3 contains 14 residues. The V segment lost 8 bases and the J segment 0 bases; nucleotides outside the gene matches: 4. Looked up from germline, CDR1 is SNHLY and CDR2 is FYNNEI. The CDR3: CASGDSYSNQPQHF. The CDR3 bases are TGTGCCAGCGGGGACAGCTATAGCAATCAGCCCCAGCATTTT. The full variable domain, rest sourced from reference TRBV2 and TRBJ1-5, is EPEVTQTPSHQVTQMGQEVILRCVPISNHLYFYWYRQILGQKVEFLVSFYNNEISEKSEIFDDQFSVERPDGSNFTLKIRSTKLEDSAMYFCASGDSYSNQPQHFGDGTRLSIL.

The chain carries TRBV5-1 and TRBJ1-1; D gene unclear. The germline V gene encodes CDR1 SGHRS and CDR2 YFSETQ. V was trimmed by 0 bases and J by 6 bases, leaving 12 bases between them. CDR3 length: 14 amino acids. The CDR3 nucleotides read TGCGCCAGCAGCTTGGACCCCGAAAGGGCTGAAGCTTTCTTT. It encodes CASSLDPERAEAFF.

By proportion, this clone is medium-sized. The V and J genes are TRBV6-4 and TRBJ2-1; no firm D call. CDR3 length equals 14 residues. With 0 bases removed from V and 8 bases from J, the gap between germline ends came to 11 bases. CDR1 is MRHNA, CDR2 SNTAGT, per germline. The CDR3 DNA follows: TGTGCCAGCAGTGACTCGATTGGGATGGATGAGCAGTTCTTC. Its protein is CASSDSIGMDEQFF.

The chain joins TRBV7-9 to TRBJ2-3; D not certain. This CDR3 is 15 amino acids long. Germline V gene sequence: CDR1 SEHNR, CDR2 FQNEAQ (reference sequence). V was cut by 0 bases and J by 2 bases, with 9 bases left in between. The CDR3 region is CASSLAGLLTDTQYF. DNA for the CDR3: TGTGCCAGCAGCTTAGCGGGGTTACTCACAGATACGCAGTATTTT.

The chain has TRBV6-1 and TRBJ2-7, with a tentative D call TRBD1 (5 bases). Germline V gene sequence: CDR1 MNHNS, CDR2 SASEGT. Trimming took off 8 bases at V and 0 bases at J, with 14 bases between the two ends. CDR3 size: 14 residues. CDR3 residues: CASHRQGNSYEQYF. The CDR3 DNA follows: TGTGCCAGCCACCGGCAGGGTAACTCCTACGAGCAGTACTTC.